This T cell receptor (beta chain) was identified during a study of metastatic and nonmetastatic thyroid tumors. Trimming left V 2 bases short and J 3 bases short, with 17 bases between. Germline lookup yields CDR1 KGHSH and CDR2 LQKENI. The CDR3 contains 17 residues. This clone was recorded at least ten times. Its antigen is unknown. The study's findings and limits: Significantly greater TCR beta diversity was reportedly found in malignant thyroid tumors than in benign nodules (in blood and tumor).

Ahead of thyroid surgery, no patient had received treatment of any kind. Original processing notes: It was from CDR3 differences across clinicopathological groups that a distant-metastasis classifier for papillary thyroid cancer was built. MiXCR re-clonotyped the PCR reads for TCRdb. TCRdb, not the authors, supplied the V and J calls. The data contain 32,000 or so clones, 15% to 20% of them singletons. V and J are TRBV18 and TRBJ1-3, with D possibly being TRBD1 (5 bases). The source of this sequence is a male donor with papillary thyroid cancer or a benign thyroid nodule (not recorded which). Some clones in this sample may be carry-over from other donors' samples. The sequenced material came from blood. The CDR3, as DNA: TGTGCCAGCTCACCAAATCGGAGGGGAGGATTTGGAAACACCATATATTTT. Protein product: CASSPNRRGGFGNTIYF. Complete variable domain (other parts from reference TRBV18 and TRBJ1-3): NAGVMQNPRHLVRRRGQEARLRCSPMKGHSHVYWYRQLPEEGLKFMVYLQKENIIDESGMPKERFSAEFPKEGPSILRIQQVVRGDSAAYFCASSPNRRGGFGNTIYFGEGSWLTVV.